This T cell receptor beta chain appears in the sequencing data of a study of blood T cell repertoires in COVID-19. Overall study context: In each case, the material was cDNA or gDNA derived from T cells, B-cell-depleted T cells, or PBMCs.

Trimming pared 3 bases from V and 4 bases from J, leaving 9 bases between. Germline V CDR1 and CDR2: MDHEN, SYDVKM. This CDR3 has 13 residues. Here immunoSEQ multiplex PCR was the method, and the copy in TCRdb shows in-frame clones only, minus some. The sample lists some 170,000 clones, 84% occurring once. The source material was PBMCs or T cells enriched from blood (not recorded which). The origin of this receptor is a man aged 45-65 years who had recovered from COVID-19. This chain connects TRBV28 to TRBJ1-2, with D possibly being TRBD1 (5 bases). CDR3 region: CASSFDSLYGYTF. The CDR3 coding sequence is TGTGCCAGCAGTTTTGACAGTCTCTATGGCTACACCTTC.